These 29 T cell receptor beta chains share one sample of origin, sequenced in a study of T cells in Graves' hyperthyroidism and ophthalmopathy. It was RNA transcripts that yielded the amplified TCR beta CDR3 regions. The study used the HTBI primer set for a first-round RT-PCR of the TCR CDR3. TCRdb analysed the multiplex PCR reads with MiXCR anew, one entry per CDR3 protein. The data hold fewer than 700,000 distinct CDR3 sequences, with about a sixth observed a single time. What was sequenced was blood. Every receptor here comes from a young woman with Graves' hyperthyroidism.

This clonotype turned up a few times. J is TRBJ1-1 and V is TRBV11-2, with 11 bases that match TRBD1. Trimming cost V 8 bases and J 8 bases; bases outside gene matches: 10. The CDR3 is made up of 14 amino acids. Germline V gives CDR1 SGHAT, CDR2 FQNNGV. The CDR3 sequence: CASGLLDRGHEAFF. DNA for the CDR3: TGTGCCAGCGGCCTCTTGGACAGGGGGCACGAAGCTTTCTTT.

This clonotype was seen more than once but under ten times. The rearrangement links TRBV30 to TRBJ2-4; 11 bases are shared with TRBD2. CDR3 length: 17 residues. V shed 7 bases and J 8 bases; nucleotides not matched to a gene: 19. The V gene's germline CDR1 is GTSNPN and CDR2 SVGIG (reference sequence). This CDR3 reads CAYHESPTTSGIHIQYF. In DNA form, the CDR3 reads TGTGCCTACCACGAGTCACCGACGACTAGCGGGATACACATTCAGTACTTC.

There are many counts of this clonotype. The chain is built from TRBV11-2 and TRBJ2-7, with 9 bases matching TRBD2. CDR3 size: 16 residues. V dropped 0 bases and J dropped 8; count of bases not matched to a gene: 11. Per the germline V gene, CDR1 is SGHAT and CDR2 is FQNNGV. As DNA, the CDR3 is TGTGCCAGCAGCTTAGATGTTCGACTAGCGGTTAAGAAGCAGTACTTC. This encodes CASSLDVRLAVKKQYF.

The J gene is TRBJ2-1, the V gene TRBV3-1, with 8 bases identical to TRBD1. CDR1 and CDR2 (germline): LGHDT, YNNKEL (reference sequence). The CDR3 is made up of 15 amino acids. V lost 0 bases, J lost 6 bases, and 4 bases stayed unmatched. This CDR3 reads CASSQEYRGANEQFF. CDR3 DNA: TGTGCCAGCAGCCAAGAGTACAGGGGGGCCAATGAGCAGTTCTTC.

V is TRBV2 and J is TRBJ2-3, with a weak D call TRBD2 (8 bases). Germline values: CDR1 SNHLY, CDR2 FYNNEI. The CDR3 is 16 amino acids. Trimming left V 8 bases short and J 0 bases short, with 18 bases between. CDR3 residues: CASSARGGQSTDTQYF. CDR3 nucleotide sequence: TGTGCCAGCTCCGCCCGGGGGGGACAGAGCACAGATACGCAGTATTTT.

This clonotype was detected a few times. This chain links TRBV28 with TRBJ2-2; D gene unclear. CDR1 and CDR2 (germline): MDHEN, SYDVKM. The CDR3 extends over 16 amino acids. Trimming shortened V by 9 bases and J by 0 bases, and 17 bases separated the two germline ends. DNA of the CDR3: TGTGCCAGTAGCCAGGCGCACTCCGCGAACACCGGGGAGCTGTTTTTT. It codes for CASSQAHSANTGELFF. The full variable domain, in which reference TRBV28 and TRBJ2-2 provide the parts outside the CDR3, is DVKVTQSSRYLVKRTGEKVFLECVQDMDHENMFWYRQDPGLGLRLIYFSYDVKMKEKGDIPEGYSVSREKKERFSLILESASTNQTSMYLCASSQAHSANTGELFFGEGSRLTVL.

At least ten counts were recorded for this clonotype. V gene TRBV20-1 combines with J gene TRBJ1-1, with TRBD1 matching over 7 bases. V dropped 4 bases and J dropped 4; count of bases not matched to a gene: 12. This CDR3 spans 15 amino acids. Germline CDR1 reads DFQATT; CDR2 reads SNEGSKA (reference sequence). The CDR3 nucleotides read TGCAGTGCTACATACCCAGGGGGTTCAAGCACTGAAGCTTTCTTT. Amino acids: CSATYPGGSSTEAFF.

This clonotype came up many times. The chain carries TRBV7-9 and TRBJ2-5, with TRBD1 matching 9 bases. The CDR3 is 14 residues long. Losses at the gene ends were 4 bases for V and 4 bases for J; bases not matched to a gene: 4. Germline V gene lookup returns CDR1 SEHNR and CDR2 FQNEAQ (reference sequence). The CDR3 nucleotides are TGTGCCAGCAGCTACTTGGACAGGGGAGAGACCCAGTACTTC. It encodes CASSYLDRGETQYF.

This clonotype has more than one count but fewer than ten. No conserved phenylalanine or tryptophan ends this CDR3, so it is likely a read error. The chain employs TRBV7-2 and TRBJ1-1; tentative D call: TRBD1 (5 bases). The V end was cut by 3 bases, the J end by 2 bases, with 10 bases between. The CDR3 runs to 14 residues. Germline CDR1 is SGHTA and CDR2 is FQGNSA. In DNA form, the CDR3 reads TGTGCCAGCAGCTTTCATCAGGGTAACACTGAAGCTTTCTCT. As protein: CASSFHQGNTEAFS.

This clonotype was seen a few times. This chain uses TRBV30 with TRBJ1-4, with 9 bases that match TRBD1. CDR3 size: 14 residues. V gave up 0 bases and J gave up 7 bases; unmatched junction bases: 3. CDR1 GTSNPN and CDR2 SVGIG come from the germline V gene (reference sequence). CDR3 coding DNA: TGTGCCTGGAGTGTACAGGGGGCATCTGAAAAACTGTTTTTT. This gives the protein CAWSVQGASEKLFF.

In its sample, this clonotype was seen once. This chain links TRBV6-1 with TRBJ2-3, with D possibly being TRBD1 (5 bases). The CDR3 is 15 residues long. CDR1 is MNHNS, CDR2 SASEGT, per germline. The V end was cut by 6 bases, the J end by 5 bases, with 18 bases between. CDR3 loop: CASRSRGVYGDTQYF. As DNA, the CDR3 is TGTGCCAGCAGATCTAGGGGCGTGTATGGAGATACGCAGTATTTT.

J is TRBJ2-1 and V is TRBV3-2; the tabulated D call, TRBD2, remains unverified against the DNA. TRBV3-2 is a pseudogene. The CDR3 contains 16 residues. In DNA form, the CDR3 reads TGTGCCAGCAGCCAAGATCGGGGGGAGGGCCCTAATGAGCAGTTCTTC. Residues: CASSQDRGEGPNEQFF.

Concerning this clonotype itself: This could be a read error, since a much larger clone is one nucleotide away. The V gene is TRBV18, the J gene TRBJ1-5; no clear D gene. CDR1 is KGHSH, CDR2 LQKENI, per germline. The CDR3 has 14 residues. The CDR3 here is CASSPPEENQPRHF. In DNA form, the CDR3 reads TGTGCCAGCTCACCACCAGAAGAGAATCAGCCCCGGCATTTT.

This clonotype was observed a few times. The chain combines TRBV4-3 with TRBJ2-4; D unresolved. V shed 0 bases and J shed 7 bases, with 10 bases lying between them. The length of the CDR3 is 14 residues. CDR1 is LGHNA, CDR2 YSLEER, per germline. CDR3 sequence: CASSQDLVLNIQYF. The CDR3, as DNA: TGCGCCAGCAGCCAAGATCTCGTATTGAACATTCAGTACTTC.

The V gene is TRBV5-1, the J gene TRBJ2-1; 8 bases agree with TRBD1. With 4 bases clipped from V and 10 bases from J, the junction kept 13 bases outside the gene matches. The CDR3 runs to 15 residues. The germline CDR1 and CDR2 sequences are SGHRS and YFSETQ. The CDR3 here is CASSPGQVVPSEQFF. For the CDR3, the DNA is TGCGCCAGCAGCCCGGGACAGGTTGTCCCTTCGGAGCAGTTCTTC.

This clonotype was seen a handful of times. CDR3 amino acids: CASSQGTGGAYSPLHF. The CDR3, as DNA: TGTGCCAGCAGCCAAGGGACAGGGGGCGCCTATTCACCCCTCCACTTT. J is TRBJ1-6 and V is TRBV3-1, with 11 positions matching TRBD1. Germline V lookup: CDR1 LGHDT, CDR2 YNNKEL (reference sequence). The V gene end was trimmed by 1 base and the J gene end by 8 bases; junction bases not matched to a gene: 4. There are 16 residues in the CDR3.

This clonotype was observed a handful of times. The rearrangement uses TRBV6-2 or TRBV6-3 and TRBJ2-7; D unresolved. The V and J ends lost 0 bases and 1 base respectively, with 7 bases between them. The CDR3 length is 14 residues. The germline CDR1 and CDR2 sequences are MNHEY and SVGEGT. For the CDR3, the DNA is TGTGCCAGCAGTTACTCGTCAGCTTCCTACGAGCAGTACTTC. This gives the protein CASSYSSASYEQYF.

Many counts were recorded for this clonotype. The V call is TRBV5-1, the J call TRBJ1-1; a possible D gene is TRBD1 (5 bases). This CDR3 spans 13 amino acids. The V gene's germline CDR1 is SGHRS and CDR2 YFSETQ. Trimming shortened V by 0 bases and J by 4 bases, and 7 bases separated the two germline ends. The CDR3 loop reads CASSLGDATEAFF. CDR3 bases: TGCGCCAGCAGCTTGGGGGACGCCACTGAAGCTTTCTTT.

There are many counts of this clonotype. J is TRBJ2-2 and V is TRBV24-1, with TRBD1 matching 10 bases. V lost 2 bases, J lost 5 bases, and 1 base stayed unmatched. Germline lookup yields CDR1 KGHDR and CDR2 SFDVKD. The CDR3 spans 15 residues. CDR3 nucleotide sequence: TGTGCCACCAGTGATTGGACAGGGGGTACCGGGGAGCTGTTTTTT. This gives the protein CATSDWTGGTGELFF.

DNA of the CDR3: TGCAGTGCGAGACCCTTTCCGAACACCGGGGAGCTGTTTTTT. Translated: CSARPFPNTGELFF. The chain carries TRBV20-1 and TRBJ2-2; D not certain. V was pared by 6 bases and J by 0 bases, with 11 bases between. Germline values: CDR1 DFQATT, CDR2 SNEGSKA (reference sequence). There are 14 residues in the CDR3.

This clonotype has just a few counts. V is TRBV7-3 and J is TRBJ1-6; 9 bases align to TRBD1. The germline V gene has CDR1 SGHTA and CDR2 FQGTGA. The V segment lost 5 bases and the J segment 9 bases; nucleotides outside the gene matches: 11. The CDR3 has 16 residues. DNA for the CDR3: TGTGCCAGCAGCGCTCTGGGACAGGGAATGGGTTCACCCCTCCACTTT. Its translation: CASSALGQGMGSPLHF.

This clonotype was seen at least ten times. The genes are TRBV6-2 or TRBV6-3 and TRBJ2-1, with TRBD2 identical over 8 bases. Germline V gives CDR1 MNHEY, CDR2 SVGEGT. The CDR3 contains 16 residues. V was clipped by 6 bases and J by 6 bases; unmatched bases: 13. The CDR3 coding sequence is TGTGCCAGCAGCCCATGGCAGCGGGAGATGGGCAATGAGCAGTTCTTC. This sequence encodes CASSPWQREMGNEQFF.

This clonotype was detected a few times. CDR3 in DNA: TGTGCCAGCAGCTTAGAGATGGGGGGGACAGGTCAAGAGACCCAGTACTTC. Translation: CASSLEMGGTGQETQYF. V usage is TRBV11-3 and J usage is TRBJ2-5; a weak D match, TRBD1 (8 bases). The V and J ends lost 0 bases and 2 bases respectively, with 16 bases between them. CDR1 is SGHNT, CDR2 YENEEA, per germline. The CDR3 runs 17 residues.

This clonotype has ten or more counts. The chain carries TRBV6-5 and TRBJ2-2; TRBD1 aligns across 7 bases. CDR3 length equals 14 residues. V shed 0 bases and J 6 bases; nucleotides not matched to a gene: 1. Germline V gene lookup returns CDR1 MNHEY and CDR2 SVGAGI. This CDR3 is CASSYSTGSGELFF. The CDR3 coding sequence is TGTGCCAGCAGTTACTCGACAGGGTCCGGGGAGCTGTTTTTT.

This clonotype turned up a few times. This chain uses TRBV7-2 with TRBJ1-3; D gene uncertain. V was cut by 1 base and J by 2 bases, with 9 bases left in between. CDR1 is SGHTA, CDR2 FQGNSA, per germline. The length of the CDR3 is 15 residues. The CDR3 spells CASSLESGTGNTIYF. The CDR3 DNA reads TGTGCCAGCAGCTTAGAGTCGGGGACTGGAAACACCATATATTTT.

V is TRBV5-1 and J is TRBJ2-2, with D possibly TRBD2 on 5 matching bases. The germline V and J ends were trimmed by 5 bases and 1 base, with 12 bases remaining between them. The CDR3 contains 15 residues. The germline CDR1 and CDR2 sequences are SGHRS and YFSETQ. CDR3 nucleotide sequence: TGCGCCAGCAGAAACAGCGGCCTGAACACCGGGGAGCTGTTTTTT. Residues: CASRNSGLNTGELFF.

This clonotype was found a few times. The chain links TRBV5-1 to TRBJ2-3; 9 positions match TRBD1. The CDR3 runs 16 residues. The V and J ends lost 0 bases and 2 bases, in that order; junction bases with no gene match: 4. The V gene's germline CDR1 is SGHRS and CDR2 YFSETQ. The CDR3 DNA is TGCGCCAGCAGCTTGGGAGACAGGGGGAACACAGATACGCAGTATTTT. It encodes CASSLGDRGNTDTQYF. The whole variable domain, remainder taken from reference TRBV5-1 and TRBJ2-3, is KAGVTQTPRYLIKTRGQQVTLSCSPISGHRSVSWYQQTPGQGLQFLFEYFSETQRNKGNFPGRFSGRQFSNSRSEMNVSTLELGDSALYLCASSLGDRGNTDTQYFGPGTRLTVL.

The sample holds a few counts of this clonotype. A read error is possible here, since a much larger clone lies one base away. The chain joins TRBV12-3 or TRBV12-4 to TRBJ2-1; 10 bases are a match to TRBD2. This CDR3 contains 18 residues. The CDR3: CASSLEVPSGRYYSEQFF. In DNA form, the CDR3 reads TGTGCCAGCAGTTTAGAGGTGCCTAGCGGGAGATACTACAGTGAGCAGTTCTTC.

This clonotype was seen ten or more times. The V gene is TRBV28, the J gene TRBJ2-7; TRBD1 agrees at 7 bases. The length of the CDR3 is 14 residues. The V gene end was trimmed by 6 bases and the J gene end by 9 bases; junction bases not matched to a gene: 14. Per the germline V gene, CDR1 is MDHEN and CDR2 is SYDVKM. The CDR3: CASRGTDPPTRQYF. In DNA form, the CDR3 reads TGTGCCAGCAGAGGGACAGACCCTCCTACGAGGCAGTACTTC.